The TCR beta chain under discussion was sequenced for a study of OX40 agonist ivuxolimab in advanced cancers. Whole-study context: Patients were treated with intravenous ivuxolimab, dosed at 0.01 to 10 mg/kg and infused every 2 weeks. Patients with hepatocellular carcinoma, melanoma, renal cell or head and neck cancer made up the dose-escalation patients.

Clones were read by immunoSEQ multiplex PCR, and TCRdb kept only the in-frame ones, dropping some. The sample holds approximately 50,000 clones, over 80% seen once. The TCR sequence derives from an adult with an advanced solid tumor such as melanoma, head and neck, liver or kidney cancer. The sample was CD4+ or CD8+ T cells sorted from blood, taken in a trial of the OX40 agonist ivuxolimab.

The CDR3 sequence is CASGLGTGRDTEAFF. The CDR3 nucleotides are TGTGCTAGTGGTTTAGGTACAGGGAGGGACACTGAAGCTTTCTTT. The chain has TRBV12-5 and TRBJ1-1; D might be TRBD1 (6 bases). Trimming stripped 3 bases from V and 3 bases from J, with 14 bases between. The germline gives CDR1 LGHNT, CDR2 FRNRAP. The CDR3 is 15 amino acids.